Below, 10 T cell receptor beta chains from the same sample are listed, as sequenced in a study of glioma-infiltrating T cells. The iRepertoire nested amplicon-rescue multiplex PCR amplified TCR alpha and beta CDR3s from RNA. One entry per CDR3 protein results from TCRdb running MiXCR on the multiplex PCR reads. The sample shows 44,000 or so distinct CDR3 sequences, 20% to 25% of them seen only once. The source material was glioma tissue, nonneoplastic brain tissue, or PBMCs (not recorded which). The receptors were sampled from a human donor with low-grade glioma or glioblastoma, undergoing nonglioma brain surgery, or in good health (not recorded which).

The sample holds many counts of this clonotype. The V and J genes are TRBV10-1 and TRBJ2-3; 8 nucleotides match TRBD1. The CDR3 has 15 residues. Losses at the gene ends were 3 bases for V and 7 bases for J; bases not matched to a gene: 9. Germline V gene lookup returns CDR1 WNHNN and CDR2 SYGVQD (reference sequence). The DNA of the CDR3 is TGCGCCAGCAGTGATAAGGACAGGGAGTTGAATACGCAGTATTTT. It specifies CASSDKDRELNTQYF.

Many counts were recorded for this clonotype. The CDR3 DNA sequence: TGCAGTGCTAGAGATTCCGGAGGGGCGGTCTACGAGCAGTACTTC. Encoded protein: CSARDSGGAVYEQYF. This rearrangement joins TRBV20-1 to TRBJ2-7, with D possibly being TRBD2 (6 bases). This CDR3 contains 15 residues. Germline V gene lookup returns CDR1 DFQATT and CDR2 SNEGSKA (reference sequence). With 0 bases removed from V and 3 bases from J, the gap between germline ends came to 15 bases.

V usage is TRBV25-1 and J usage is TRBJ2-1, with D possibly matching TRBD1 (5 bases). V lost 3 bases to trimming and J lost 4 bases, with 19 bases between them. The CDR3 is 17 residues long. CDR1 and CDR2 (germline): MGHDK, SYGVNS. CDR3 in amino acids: CASSEGQGKGLYNEQFF. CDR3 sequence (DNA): TGTGCCAGCAGTGAGGGGCAGGGAAAGGGGCTTTACAATGAGCAGTTCTTC.

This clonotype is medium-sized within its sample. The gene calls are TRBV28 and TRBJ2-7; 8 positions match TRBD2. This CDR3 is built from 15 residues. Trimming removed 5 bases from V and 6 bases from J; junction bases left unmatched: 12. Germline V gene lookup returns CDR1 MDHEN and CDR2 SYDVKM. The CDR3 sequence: CASSTSGDPVCEQYF. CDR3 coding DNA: TGTGCCAGCAGTACTAGCGGAGACCCCGTTTGCGAGCAGTACTTC.

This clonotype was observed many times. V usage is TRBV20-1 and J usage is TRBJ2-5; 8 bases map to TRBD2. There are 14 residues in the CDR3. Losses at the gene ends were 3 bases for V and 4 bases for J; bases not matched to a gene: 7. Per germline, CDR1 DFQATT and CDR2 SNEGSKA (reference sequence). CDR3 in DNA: TGCAGTGCTAGCTCATCGGGGGGGCCAGAGACCCAGTACTTC. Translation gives CSASSSGGPETQYF.

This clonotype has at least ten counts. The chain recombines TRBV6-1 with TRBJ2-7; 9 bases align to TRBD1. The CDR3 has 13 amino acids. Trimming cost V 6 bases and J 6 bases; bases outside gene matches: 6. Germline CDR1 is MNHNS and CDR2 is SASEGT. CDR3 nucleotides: TGTGCCAGCAGGGGGGACAGGGACGGCGAGCAGTACTTC. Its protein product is CASRGDRDGEQYF.

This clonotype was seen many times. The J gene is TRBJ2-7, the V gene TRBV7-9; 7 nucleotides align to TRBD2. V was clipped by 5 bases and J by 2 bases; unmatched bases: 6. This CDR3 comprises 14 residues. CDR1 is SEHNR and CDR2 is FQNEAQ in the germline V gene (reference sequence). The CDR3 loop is CASSPKRGAYEQYF. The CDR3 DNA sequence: TGTGCCAGCAGCCCTAAGCGGGGTGCCTACGAGCAGTACTTC. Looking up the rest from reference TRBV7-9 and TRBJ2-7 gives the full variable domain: DTGVSQNPRHKITKRGQNVTFRCDPISEHNRLYWYRQTLGQGPEFLTYFQNEAQLEKSRLLSDRFSAERPKGSFSTLEIQRTEQGDSAMYLCASSPKRGAYEQYFGPGTRLTVT.

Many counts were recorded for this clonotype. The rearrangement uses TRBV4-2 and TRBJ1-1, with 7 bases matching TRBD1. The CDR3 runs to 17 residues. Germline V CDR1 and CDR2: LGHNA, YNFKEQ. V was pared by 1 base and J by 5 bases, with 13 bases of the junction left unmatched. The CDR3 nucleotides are TGTGCCAGCAGCCAAGGGGGAGACAGGGAAGGGGGTACTGAAGCTTTCTTT. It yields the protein CASSQGGDREGGTEAFF.

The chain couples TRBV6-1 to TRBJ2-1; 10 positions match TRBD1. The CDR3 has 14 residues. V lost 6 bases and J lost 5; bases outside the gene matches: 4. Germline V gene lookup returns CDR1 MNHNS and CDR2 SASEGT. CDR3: CASSSDRGHNEQFF. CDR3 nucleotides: TGTGCCAGCAGCTCCGACAGGGGGCACAATGAGCAGTTCTTC.

CDR3 bases: TGTGCCAGCAGCTTGAATAACTATGGCTACACCTTC. Translation: CASSLNNYGYTF. The rearrangement uses TRBV5-6 and TRBJ1-2; D uncertain. This CDR3 region has 12 residues. Germline CDR1 and CDR2: SGHDT and YYEEEE. V dropped 1 base and J dropped 1 base, with 2 bases sitting between them. Supplemented by reference TRBV5-6 and TRBJ1-2, the full variable domain reads DAGVTQSPTHLIKTRGQQVTLRCSPKSGHDTVSWYQQALGQGPQFIFQYYEEEERQRGNFPDRFSGHQFPNYSSELNVNALLLGDSALYLCASSLNNYGYTFGSGTRLTVV.